This TCR beta chain was obtained from a study of control samples from healthy donors and cancer patients (dated by TCRdb to 2018 to 2020). For this clone: The antigen this receptor binds is unknown. No per-base quality is available; no much larger clone lies one base away.

The method behind the library was the immunoSEQ multiplex PCR assay. The table was pulled from immuneACCESS by TCRdb, which kept in-frame rearrangements only. Such tables lose some clones; where checked, under half of the loss comes from unresolved V genes, and the rest has no known cause. Recorded for this sample are approximately 150,000 clones; roughly 91% of them occurred a single time. Under 9% of the sample is taken by the ten largest. Taken from cysteine to phenylalanine, the CDR3 has 18 residues. The retained sequence is limited to the CDR3, 54 bases, with the frame set at the first base. The CDR1 and CDR2 encoded by the germline V gene are MGHRA and YSYEKL. V lost 1 base and J lost 4 bases, and the count of bases not matched to a germline gene is 8.

The sample consisted of PBMCs. The chain is assembled from TRBV4-1 and TRBJ2-7, and 15 junction bases match TRBD2. The TCR comes from a man aged 50-60 years with head and neck cancer. The sequenced DNA is TGCGCCAGCAGCCAAGTCAGGACTAGCGGGGGGGCAAGGTACGAGCAGTACTTC. Its product reads: CASSQVRTSGGARYEQYF.